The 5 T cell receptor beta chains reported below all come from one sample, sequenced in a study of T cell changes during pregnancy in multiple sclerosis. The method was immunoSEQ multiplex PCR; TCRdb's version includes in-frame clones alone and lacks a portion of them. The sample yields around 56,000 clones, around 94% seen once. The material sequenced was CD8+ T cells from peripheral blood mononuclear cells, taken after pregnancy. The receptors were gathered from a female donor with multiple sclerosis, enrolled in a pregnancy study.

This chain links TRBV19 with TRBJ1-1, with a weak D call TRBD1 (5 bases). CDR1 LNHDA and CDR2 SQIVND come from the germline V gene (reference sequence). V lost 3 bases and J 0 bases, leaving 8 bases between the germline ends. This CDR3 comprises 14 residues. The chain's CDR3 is CASSIGTMNTEAFF. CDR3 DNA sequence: TGTGCCAGTAGTATTGGGACTATGAACACTGAAGCTTTCTTT.

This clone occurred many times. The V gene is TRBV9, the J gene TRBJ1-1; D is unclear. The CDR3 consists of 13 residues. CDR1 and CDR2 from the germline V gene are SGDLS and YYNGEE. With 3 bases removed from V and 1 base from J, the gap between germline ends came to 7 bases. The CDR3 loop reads CASSGQANTEAFF. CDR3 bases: TGTGCCAGCAGCGGGCAGGCGAACACTGAAGCTTTCTTT.

CDR3 DNA sequence: TGTGCCAGTAGTGTGACGGACTACTCTGGAAACACCATATATTTT. This sequence encodes CASSVTDYSGNTIYF. V gene TRBV19 combines with J gene TRBJ1-3; D is undetermined. Germline-derived CDR1 and CDR2 are LNHDA and SQIVND (reference sequence). V lost 5 bases and J lost 0, with 11 bases in between. The CDR3 length is 15 residues.

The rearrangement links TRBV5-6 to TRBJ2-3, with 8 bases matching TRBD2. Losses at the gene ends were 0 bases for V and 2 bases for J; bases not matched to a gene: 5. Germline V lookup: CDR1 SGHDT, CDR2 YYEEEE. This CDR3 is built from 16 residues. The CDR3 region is CASSLAVTSVTDTQYF. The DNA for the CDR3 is TGTGCCAGCAGCTTGGCCGTGACTAGCGTCACAGATACGCAGTATTTT.

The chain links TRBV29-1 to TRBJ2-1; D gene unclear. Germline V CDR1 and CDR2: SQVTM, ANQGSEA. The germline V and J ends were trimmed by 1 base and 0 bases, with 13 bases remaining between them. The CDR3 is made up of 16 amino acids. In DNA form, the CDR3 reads TGCAGCGTTGAAGGATCCCCCAGTCTCTCCTACAATGAGCAGTTCTTC. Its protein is CSVEGSPSLSYNEQFF.